This T cell receptor beta chain was recorded in a study of blood T cells in healthy people across ages. Next came a second PCR, run for roughly 6 to 11 cycles, which used a sample-barcoded 5' primer along with a J-beta primer mix. From the 5' RACE reads, TCRdb called clonotypes with MiXCR, one entry per CDR3 protein. The sample shows 600,000 to 850,000 distinct CDR3 sequences, approximately 25% of them seen only once. This clonotype has only a few counts. Another study also made use of these data, one on T cells of mothers and their children.

Sequencing used blood. The source of this sequence is a boy younger than 18 in good health.

The CDR3 DNA reads TGCGCCAGCAGCCTGGACAGGGAGGGGGAAAAACTGTTTTTT. This sequence encodes CASSLDREGEKLFF. V usage is TRBV4-3 and J usage is TRBJ1-4; 8 bases fit TRBD1. Trimming took 4 bases from V and 8 from J; bases not matched to a gene: 6. The CDR3 sequence is 14 residues long. Germline CDR1 LGHNA, CDR2 YSLEER.